These 2 T cell receptor beta chains originate from one sample sequenced in a study of cytomegalovirus exposure and HLA in healthy donors. The PCR used 60 Vbeta and 13 Jbeta primers. Assay used: immunoSEQ multiplex PCR; TCRdb lists only in-frame clones, some missing. The data contain about 120,000 clones, 9% to 10% of them seen just once; the ten biggest clones take up 3%. Material: PBMCs. These receptors originate from a man aged 30-40 years in good health and CMV-seronegative.

The J gene is TRBJ2-3, the V gene TRBV28, with 7 bases matching TRBD2. This CDR3 is built from 14 residues. Germline values: CDR1 MDHEN, CDR2 SYDVKM. V shed 10 bases, J shed 5 bases, and the junction held 12 bases outside the gene matches. The CDR3 protein is CAITEAGEEDTQYF. As DNA, the CDR3 is TGTGCCATCACGGAGGCGGGAGAGGAAGATACGCAGTATTTT.

This clone was counted ten times or more. V is TRBV30 and J is TRBJ1-3; D unclear. Trimming removed 7 bases at V and 0 bases at J, with 10 bases between. CDR1 is GTSNPN and CDR2 is SVGIG in the germline V gene (reference sequence). This CDR3 comprises 13 residues. CDR3 in amino acids: CASADFSGNTIYF. DNA of the CDR3: TGTGCCTCCGCAGACTTCTCTGGAAACACCATATATTTT. The whole variable domain, filled in from reference TRBV30 and TRBJ1-3, reads SQTIHQWPATLVQPVGSPLSLECTVEGTSNPNLYWYRQAAGRGLQLLFYSVGIGQISSEVPQNLSASRPQDRQFILSSKKLLLSDSGFYLCASADFSGNTIYFGEGSWLTVV.